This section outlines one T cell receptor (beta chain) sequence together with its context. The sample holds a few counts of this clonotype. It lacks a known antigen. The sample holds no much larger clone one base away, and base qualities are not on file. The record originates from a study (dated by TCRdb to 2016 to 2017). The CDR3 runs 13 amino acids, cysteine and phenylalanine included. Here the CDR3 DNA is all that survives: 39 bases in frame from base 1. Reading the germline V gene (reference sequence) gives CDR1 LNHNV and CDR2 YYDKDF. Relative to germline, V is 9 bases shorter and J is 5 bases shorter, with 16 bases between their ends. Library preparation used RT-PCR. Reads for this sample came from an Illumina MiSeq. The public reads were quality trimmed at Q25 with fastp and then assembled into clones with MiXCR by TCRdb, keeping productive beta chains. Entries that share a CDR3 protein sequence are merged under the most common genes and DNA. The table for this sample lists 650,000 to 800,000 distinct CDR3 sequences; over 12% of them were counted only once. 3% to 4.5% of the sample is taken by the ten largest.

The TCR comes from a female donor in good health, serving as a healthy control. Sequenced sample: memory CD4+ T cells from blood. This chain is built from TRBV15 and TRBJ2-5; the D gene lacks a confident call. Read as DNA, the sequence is TGTGCCACTAGTCGTGACGGGCGGGAGACCCAGTACTTC. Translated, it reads CATSRDGRETQYF.